One and the same sample provided the 14 T cell receptor beta chains below, sequenced in a study of blood T cells in healthy people across ages. It was with a sample-barcoded 5' primer and a J-beta primer mix that a second PCR of about 6 to 12 cycles was run. MiXCR was run by TCRdb on the 5' RACE reads, yielding one entry per CDR3 protein. Of about 2 million distinct CDR3 sequences listed, about 50% are singletons. The sequenced material came from blood. Receptors were obtained from a woman in her 40s in good health.

The chain carries TRBV4-3 and TRBJ1-6; 9 positions match TRBD1. CDR3 length: 16 amino acids. J was trimmed by 7 bases and V by 0 bases; bases with no gene match: 4. Per germline, CDR1 LGHNA and CDR2 YSLEER. The CDR3 DNA is TGCGCCAGCAGCCAAGATCAGGGGACAGGGAATTCACCCCTCCACTTT. This codes for CASSQDQGTGNSPLHF.

This clonotype has just a few counts. The CDR3 DNA follows: TGTGCCAGCTCACGTAAGACAGGGACGGAGACCCAGTACTTC. Residues: CASSRKTGTETQYF. The rearrangement joins TRBV18 to TRBJ2-5; 7 nucleotides align to TRBD1. J lost 5 bases, V lost 4 bases, and 7 bases had no gene match. This CDR3 spans 14 amino acids. Germline lookup yields CDR1 KGHSH and CDR2 LQKENI. The variable domain in full, with the rest retrieved from reference TRBV18 and TRBJ2-5, is NAGVMQNPRHLVRRRGQEARLRCSPMKGHSHVYWYRQLPEEGLKFMVYLQKENIIDESGMPKERFSAEFPKEGPSILRIQQVVRGDSAAYFCASSRKTGTETQYFGPGTRLLVL.

This chain uses TRBV27 with TRBJ1-1; 9 bases map to TRBD1. CDR3 size: 14 residues. Unmatched junction bases numbered 6, after V lost 5 bases and J lost 5 bases. The germline gives CDR1 MNHEY, CDR2 SMNVEV (reference sequence). CDR3 sequence reads: CASSRSGTGTEAFF. As DNA, the CDR3 is TGTGCCAGCAGTCGATCCGGGACAGGGACTGAAGCTTTCTTT.

This clonotype occurred once. The J gene is TRBJ1-1, the V gene TRBV20-1, with D possibly being TRBD1 (6 bases). Germline V CDR1 and CDR2: DFQATT, SNEGSKA (reference sequence). The CDR3 runs 14 residues. The CDR3 sequence is CSTTGGAANTEAFF. The CDR3 nucleotides read TGCAGCACTACCGGGGGGGCAGCGAACACTGAAGCTTTCTTT.

V gene TRBV20-1 combines with J gene TRBJ1-2, with a tentative D call TRBD1 (6 bases). Germline V CDR1 and CDR2: DFQATT, SNEGSKA (reference sequence). Trimming took off 6 bases at V and 1 base at J, with 18 bases between the two ends. The CDR3 sequence is 15 residues long. This CDR3 is CSARDTAAFNYGYTF. The DNA of the CDR3 is TGCAGTGCGAGGGACACGGCGGCCTTTAACTATGGCTACACCTTC.

This chain uses TRBV28 with TRBJ2-1; 11 bases match TRBD2. The CDR3 runs to 15 residues. V trimming: 1 base; J trimming: 7 bases; junction bases outside the gene matches: 3. The germline V gene has CDR1 MDHEN and CDR2 SYDVKM. CDR3 DNA: TGTGCCAGCAGTTTATCCCCTAGCGGGGGGAATGAGCAGTTCTTC. Translated: CASSLSPSGGNEQFF.

This sequence joins TRBV20-1 and TRBJ2-1; the match to TRBD2 covers 14 bases. This CDR3 has 16 residues. V lost 3 bases and J lost 4; bases outside the gene matches: 5. CDR1 DFQATT and CDR2 SNEGSKA come from the germline V gene (reference sequence). The CDR3 nucleotides read TGCAGTGCTAGTGGTGGACTAGCGGGGGGATACAATGAGCAGTTCTTC. Translating gives CSASGGLAGGYNEQFF.

The chain carries TRBV10-3 and TRBJ1-1; possible D gene TRBD1, 5 bases. The CDR3 contains 16 residues. CDR1 is ENHRY and CDR2 is SYGVKD in the germline V gene. V gave up 0 bases and J gave up 0 bases, with 11 bases separating them. The CDR3 reads CAISESGGVMNTEAFF. The CDR3 nucleotides read TGTGCCATCAGTGAGTCCGGGGGGGTGATGAACACTGAAGCTTTCTTT.

The chain combines TRBV6-5 with TRBJ1-2; D gene uncertain. Germline assignment: CDR1 MNHEY and CDR2 SVGAGI. The V gene lost 1 base and the J gene lost 6 bases, with 9 bases spanning the gap. The CDR3 loop spans 13 amino acids. The CDR3: CASSYLGSHGYTF. In nucleotides, the CDR3 is TGTGCCAGCAGTTACTTAGGGAGCCATGGCTACACCTTC.

V gene TRBV11-2 combines with J gene TRBJ2-3; 8 bases align to TRBD2. Germline V gene data show CDR1 as SGHAT and CDR2 as FQNNGV. The trim removed 5 bases at V and 6 bases at J, leaving 13 bases unmatched. The CDR3 totals 16 residues. As DNA, the CDR3 is TGTGCCAGCAGCCCGCGGGGGGACTGGTTCGCGGATACGCAGTATTTT. This gives the protein CASSPRGDWFADTQYF.

This chain links TRBV24-1 with TRBJ2-3; 12 bases are shared with TRBD2. The CDR3 is made up of 15 amino acids. The junction had 7 bases not matched to a gene; V was cut back by 9 bases and J by 4 bases. Germline V gives CDR1 KGHDR, CDR2 SFDVKD. CDR3 loop: CATPSSGGASDTQYF. CDR3 nucleotides: TGTGCCACCCCCTCTAGCGGGGGGGCGTCAGATACGCAGTATTTT.

A few counts support this clonotype. The chain is built from TRBV9 and TRBJ1-2, with D tentatively TRBD1 (6 bases). The CDR3 has 15 amino acids. Germline CDR1 SGDLS, CDR2 YYNGEE. Trimming took 0 bases from V and 9 from J, leaving 18 bases between them. The DNA for the CDR3 is TGTGCCAGCAGCGTAGACGTAAACAGGGTAATGAGCTACACCTTC. Protein sequence: CASSVDVNRVMSYTF.

This clonotype was recorded once. The gene calls are TRBV6-2 or TRBV6-3 and TRBJ1-2; a possible D gene is TRBD1 (5 bases). This CDR3 contains 13 residues. CDR1 is MNHEY, CDR2 SVGEGT, per germline. The germline V and J ends were trimmed by 9 bases and 9 bases, with 20 bases remaining between them. For the CDR3, the DNA is TGTGCCAGTTCTGGGGACGGACTCCGTAGCTACACCTTC. This codes for CASSGDGLRSYTF.

The rearrangement joins TRBV7-2 to TRBJ2-5; 8 bases align to TRBD2. This CDR3 has 15 residues. Germline V gene data show CDR1 as SGHTA and CDR2 as FQGNSA. J lost 3 bases, V lost 3 bases, and 6 bases had no gene match. The CDR3 sequence is CASSFLGGAEETQYF. The CDR3 nucleotides are TGTGCCAGCAGCTTCCTCGGGGGGGCCGAAGAGACCCAGTACTTC.